Shown below are 18 T cell receptor beta chains from a single sample sequenced in a study of blood T cell repertoires in COVID-19. TCRdb keeps only in-frame clones here, not all; method: immunoSEQ multiplex PCR. The sample carries fewer than 150,000 clones, 70% to 90% recorded once. Sequenced: peripheral blood. The receptor source for this set is a woman in her 50s who had recovered from COVID-19.

The chain carries TRBV19 and TRBJ2-3; D is perhaps TRBD2 (6 bases). This CDR3 has 22 amino acids. V lost 4 bases, J lost 1 base, and 33 bases lay in between. Germline V gene data show CDR1 as LNHDA and CDR2 as SQIVND (reference sequence). CDR3 in amino acids: CASSTLALSVKRLGIRTDTQYF. CDR3 coding DNA: TGTGCCAGTAGTACCCTAGCCTTATCTGTGAAGCGACTAGGAATTCGCACAGATACGCAGTATTTT.

This chain links TRBV14 with TRBJ2-2, with 7 bases fitting TRBD1. CDR1 is SGHDN, CDR2 FVKESK, per germline. The CDR3 loop spans 17 amino acids. The J segment lost 2 bases and the V segment lost 0 bases, leaving 6 bases of the junction unmatched. The DNA of the CDR3 is TGTGCCAGCAGCCAAGATTGGGGACAGATTAACACCGGGGAGCTGTTTTTT. Translating gives CASSQDWGQINTGELFF.

The V call is TRBV7-8, the J call TRBJ2-7, with TRBD1 matching 8 bases. The CDR3 has 15 amino acids. Germline lookup yields CDR1 SGHVS and CDR2 FQNEAQ. The V gene end was trimmed by 5 bases and the J gene end by 1 base; junction bases not matched to a gene: 7. This CDR3 is CASSRGQGRSYEQYF. The CDR3 coding sequence is TGTGCCAGCAGCCGAGGACAGGGTAGGTCCTACGAGCAGTACTTC.

The count of this clone is one. The chain has TRBV30 and TRBJ1-1; TRBD1 might be the D (6 bases). Trimming took off 1 base at V and 1 base at J, with 7 bases between the two ends. The CDR3 extends over 13 amino acids. Germline CDR1 is GTSNPN and CDR2 is SVGIG (reference sequence). As DNA, the CDR3 is TGTGCCTGGAGTGGACAGGCGAACACTGAAGCTTTCTTT. Translation gives CAWSGQANTEAFF.

The chain recombines TRBV5-4 with TRBJ2-7, with D maybe TRBD1 (6 bases). The CDR3 is made up of 16 amino acids. The V and J ends lost 2 bases and 4 bases respectively, with 19 bases between them. From germline, CDR1 is SGHNT and CDR2 YYREEE (reference sequence). CDR3 in amino acids: CASSFGPGVSTYEQYF. The CDR3 DNA is TGTGCCAGCAGCTTCGGTCCAGGGGTTAGCACATACGAGCAGTACTTC.

The CDR3 spells CASSLAGSTPTRGYTF. CDR3 sequence (DNA): TGCGCCAGCAGCTTGGCCGGTAGCACCCCTACGAGAGGCTACACCTTC. The rearrangement links TRBV5-1 to TRBJ1-2; D ambiguous. The germline V and J ends were trimmed by 0 bases and 8 bases, with 20 bases remaining between them. This CDR3 has 16 amino acids. CDR1 SGHRS and CDR2 YFSETQ come from the germline V gene.

The rearrangement links TRBV5-1 to TRBJ1-6; 10 nucleotides agree with TRBD1. Germline V gene data show CDR1 as SGHRS and CDR2 as YFSETQ. This CDR3 has 16 residues. Trimming took 0 bases from V and 7 from J; bases not matched to a gene: 4. CDR3 DNA sequence: TGCGCCAGCAGCTTGGAGGCGGGACAGGGGAATTCACCCCTCCACTTT. Amino acids: CASSLEAGQGNSPLHF.

The chain uses TRBV6-6 and TRBJ2-7, with D perhaps TRBD1 (6 bases). Trimming took 5 bases from V and 0 from J, leaving 8 bases between them. Germline-derived CDR1 and CDR2 are MNHNY and SVGAGI (reference sequence). CDR3 length equals 13 residues. The CDR3 bases are TGTGCCAGCAGTGGACAGATCTCCTACGAGCAGTACTTC. It codes for CASSGQISYEQYF.

The chain uses TRBV7-9 and TRBJ2-1, with 8 nucleotides matching TRBD2. The germline V gene has CDR1 SEHNR and CDR2 FQNEAQ (reference sequence). V was pared by 2 bases and J by 6 bases, with 9 bases of the junction left unmatched. The CDR3 extends over 16 amino acids. The chain's CDR3 is CASSLLYGGGPNEQFF. For the CDR3, the DNA is TGTGCCAGCAGCTTATTGTACGGCGGGGGGCCCAATGAGCAGTTCTTC. The full variable domain, its missing parts supplied by reference TRBV7-9 and TRBJ2-1, is DTGVSQNPRHKITKRGQNVTFRCDPISEHNRLYWYRQTLGQGPEFLTYFQNEAQLEKSRLLSDRFSAERPKGSFSTLEIQRTEQGDSAMYLCASSLLYGGGPNEQFFGPGTRLTVL.

The V gene is TRBV6-5, the J gene TRBJ2-7; D is possibly TRBD2 (6 bases). The germline V gene has CDR1 MNHEY and CDR2 SVGAGI. V gave up 10 bases and J gave up 3 bases, with 13 bases separating them. The CDR3 loop spans 12 amino acids. CDR3 nucleotides: TGTGCCACAGGACCGGAGGGCTACGAGCAGTACTTC. It translates to CATGPEGYEQYF.

The V and J genes are TRBV7-2 and TRBJ2-6, with D tentatively TRBD2 (5 bases). The CDR3 loop spans 17 amino acids. The V gene lost 2 bases and the J gene lost 0 bases, with 11 bases spanning the gap. Per the germline V gene, CDR1 is SGHTA and CDR2 is FQGNSA. CDR3 in amino acids: CASSLREGFSGANVLTF. The CDR3 DNA is TGTGCCAGCAGCTTAAGAGAGGGATTCTCTGGGGCCAACGTCCTGACTTTC.

The V and J genes are TRBV7-2 and TRBJ2-7; D is possibly TRBD1 (6 bases). Germline V gene sequence: CDR1 SGHTA, CDR2 FQGNSA. Trimming took 1 base from V and 3 from J, leaving 10 bases between them. The CDR3 runs 14 residues. The CDR3 bases are TGTGCCAGCAGCTTAGGGGACACTTACTACGAGCAGTACTTC. This sequence encodes CASSLGDTYYEQYF.

V is TRBV15 and J is TRBJ1-3; 7 bases match TRBD1. Unmatched junction bases numbered 7, after V lost 5 bases and J lost 0 bases. Germline CDR1 is LNHNV and CDR2 is YYDKDF (reference sequence). CDR3 size: 16 residues. CDR3 protein: CATSSRQGLSGNTIYF. For the CDR3, the DNA is TGTGCCACCAGCTCCCGACAGGGCCTCTCTGGAAACACCATATATTTT.

V is TRBV4-2 and J is TRBJ2-2; TRBD1 matches 7 bases. The CDR3 runs 16 residues. Per the germline V gene, CDR1 is LGHNA and CDR2 is YNFKEQ. V shed 4 bases and J 0 bases; nucleotides not matched to a gene: 5. CDR3 DNA sequence: TGTGCCAGCAGCCTCGGACAGGTATCGAACACCGGGGAGCTGTTTTTT. Translated: CASSLGQVSNTGELFF.

V is TRBV18 and J is TRBJ1-2; 9 nucleotides agree with TRBD1. With V trimmed by 4 bases and J by 6 bases, 9 bases remained unmatched. CDR1 is KGHSH, CDR2 LQKENI, per germline. The CDR3 sequence is 15 residues long. CDR3 region: CASSHGTGNRDGYTF. DNA of the CDR3: TGTGCCAGCTCACACGGGACAGGGAATAGGGATGGCTACACCTTC.

The table lists this clone with a count of one. This CDR3 is CASSLATGINTEAFF. CDR3 nucleotides: TGCGCCAGCAGCTTGGCCACAGGCATAAACACTGAAGCTTTCTTT. The chain carries TRBV5-1 and TRBJ1-1, with D tentatively TRBD1 (5 bases). V was clipped by 0 bases and J by 2 bases, with 11 bases between them. The V gene's germline CDR1 is SGHRS and CDR2 YFSETQ. The CDR3 contains 15 residues.

The chain uses TRBV19 and TRBJ1-1, with D maybe TRBD1 (6 bases). Trimming removed 7 bases at V and 4 bases at J, with 22 bases between. Germline lookup yields CDR1 LNHDA and CDR2 SQIVND (reference sequence). The CDR3 spans 16 residues. The CDR3 here is CASTAGDPPWGTEAFF. CDR3 nucleotides: TGTGCCAGTACCGCAGGGGATCCTCCTTGGGGCACTGAAGCTTTCTTT.

The CDR3 nucleotides are TGTGCCAGCCGTCCGACCCCCACAGGGGGGGTTTCACCCCTCCACTTT. Translating gives CASRPTPTGGVSPLHF. The chain couples TRBV7-9 to TRBJ1-6, with 8 bases fitting TRBD1. The CDR3 has 16 residues. Per germline, CDR1 SEHNR and CDR2 FQNEAQ (reference sequence). V lost 8 bases and J lost 9; bases outside the gene matches: 15.